There are a few counts of the clone carrying this T cell receptor (beta chain). This specimen comes from a study of T cell responses to AZD1222 COVID-19 vaccine. V was clipped by 6 bases and J by 0 bases, with 14 bases between them. This CDR3 region has 15 residues. Germline loops: CDR1 MDHEN, CDR2 SYDVKM. Sequenced by immunoSEQ multiplex PCR; TCRdb stores in-frame clones only, minus some. The repertoire holds under 200,000 clones, with 90% as singletons. This sequence originates from an adult in good health. The J gene is TRBJ1-1, the V gene TRBV28; no reliable D call. Sequenced here: peripheral blood, sampled on day 0 of AZD1222 vaccination. CDR3 protein: CASSPPTHLNTEAFF. CDR3 nucleotide sequence: TGTGCCAGCAGCCCCCCAACCCACTTGAACACTGAAGCTTTCTTT.